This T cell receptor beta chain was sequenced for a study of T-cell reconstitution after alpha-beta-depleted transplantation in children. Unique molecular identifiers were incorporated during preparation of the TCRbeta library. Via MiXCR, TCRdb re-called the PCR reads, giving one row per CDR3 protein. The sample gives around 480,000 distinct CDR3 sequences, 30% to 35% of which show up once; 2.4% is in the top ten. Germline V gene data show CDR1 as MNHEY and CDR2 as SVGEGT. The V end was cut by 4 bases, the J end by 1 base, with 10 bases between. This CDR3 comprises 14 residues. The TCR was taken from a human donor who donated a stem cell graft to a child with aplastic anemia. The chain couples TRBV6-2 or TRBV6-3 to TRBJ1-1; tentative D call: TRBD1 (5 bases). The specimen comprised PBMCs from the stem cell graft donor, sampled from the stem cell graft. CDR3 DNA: TGTGCCAGCAGTTTTTATAGGGGGAACACTGAAGCTTTCTTT. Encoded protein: CASSFYRGNTEAFF.